The present entry profiles one TCR beta chain with its context. Its antigen is not known. Sequencing was performed with immunoSEQ multiplex PCR; in TCRdb, only in-frame clones are kept and a portion is missing. The table includes about 20,000 clones, about four fifths detected once. These data come from a study of OX40 agonist ivuxolimab in advanced cancers. Study at large: Patients received the agonistic anti-OX40 (CD134) antibody ivuxolimab.

With 6 bases removed from V and 4 bases from J, the gap between germline ends came to 16 bases. The CDR3 runs 15 residues. Looked up from germline, CDR1 is MDHEN and CDR2 is SYDVKM. Patients were ruled out by autoimmune disease history or systemic immunosuppression. Study-level points and caveats: Among some nonresponders, normalized T-cell clonal expansion was also low. Specificity for antigen went undetermined in the expanded peripheral T cells.

The receptor's source is an adult with an advanced solid tumor such as melanoma, head and neck, liver or kidney cancer. This rearrangement joins TRBV28 to TRBJ1-5, with no clear D. The input for sequencing was CD4+ or CD8+ T cells sorted from blood, taken in a trial of the OX40 agonist ivuxolimab. The CDR3 region is CASSPQADGNQPQHF. The DNA for the CDR3 is TGTGCCAGCAGCCCTCAGGCGGATGGGAATCAGCCCCAGCATTTT.